The 31 T cell receptor beta chains listed next were all sequenced from one sample in a study of blood T cell repertoires in COVID-19. Using immunoSEQ multiplex PCR, the repertoire was profiled, and TCRdb retains in-frame clones only, with some absent. The table shows about 140,000 clones, with roughly 82% occurring only once. The sample taken for sequencing was peripheral blood. All receptors come from a man in his 60s with active or convalescent COVID-19.

The chain uses TRBV5-6 and TRBJ1-4, with TRBD1 matching 8 bases. From germline, CDR1 is SGHDT and CDR2 YYEEEE. Trimming at V came to 4 bases and at J to 3 bases, leaving 5 bases not matched to a gene. The CDR3 runs 15 residues. The CDR3 nucleotides read TGTGCCAGCAGCGCTCGGACAGGGTCTAATGAAAAACTGTTTTTT. It translates to CASSARTGSNEKLFF.

The gene calls are TRBV7-9 and TRBJ2-1; 11 positions agree with TRBD1. The CDR3 length is 14 residues. Germline CDR1 is SEHNR and CDR2 is FQNEAQ (reference sequence). V gave up 4 bases and J gave up 5 bases; unmatched junction bases: 1. The CDR3 protein is CASSWGQGDNEQFF. CDR3 DNA sequence: TGTGCCAGCAGCTGGGGACAGGGGGACAATGAGCAGTTCTTC.

This clone has just a few counts. This chain links TRBV7-9 with TRBJ2-2; D remains unclear. Germline assignment: CDR1 SEHNR and CDR2 FQNEAQ (reference sequence). V was trimmed by 0 bases and J by 6 bases, leaving 5 bases between them. This CDR3 contains 13 residues. CDR3 in amino acids: CASSLAISGELFF. The CDR3, as DNA: TGTGCCAGCAGCTTAGCAATCTCCGGGGAGCTGTTTTTT. Looking up the rest from reference TRBV7-9 and TRBJ2-2 gives the full variable domain: DTGVSQNPRHKITKRGQNVTFRCDPISEHNRLYWYRQTLGQGPEFLTYFQNEAQLEKSRLLSDRFSAERPKGSFSTLEIQRTEQGDSAMYLCASSLAISGELFFGEGSRLTVL.

This clone was seen only once. The chain employs TRBV19 and TRBJ1-2; D possibly corresponds to TRBD1 (6 bases). Per the germline V gene, CDR1 is LNHDA and CDR2 is SQIVND (reference sequence). Trimming removed 5 bases from V and 1 base from J, with 14 bases in between. This CDR3 has 15 residues. In nucleotides, the CDR3 is TGTGCCAGTAGTCTCGGGACAAGGATTAACTATGGCTACACCTTC. It yields the protein CASSLGTRINYGYTF.

CDR3: CASSQFWTGTAGELFF. The CDR3 DNA is TGTGCCAGCAGCCAATTTTGGACAGGGACGGCCGGGGAGCTGTTTTTT. The gene calls are TRBV3-1 (or the pseudogene TRBV3-2) and TRBJ2-2; 8 bases map to TRBD1. This CDR3 region has 16 residues. Germline-derived CDR1 and CDR2 are LGHDT and YNNKEL (reference sequence). The V and J ends lost 2 bases and 6 bases, in that order; junction bases with no gene match: 8.

The chain links TRBV19 to TRBJ1-3, with TRBD1 matching over 8 bases. This CDR3 comprises 16 residues. Trimming at V came to 5 bases and at J to 1 base, leaving 7 bases not matched to a gene. Germline V CDR1 and CDR2: LNHDA, SQIVND (reference sequence). CDR3 amino acids: CASSSLTGGSGNTIYF. In DNA, the CDR3 is TGTGCCAGTAGTTCCCTTACAGGGGGTTCTGGAAACACCATATATTTT.

The J gene is TRBJ2-5, the V gene TRBV11-2; 9 nucleotides match TRBD1. In germline, CDR1 is SGHAT, CDR2 FQNNGV. The J segment lost 0 bases and the V segment lost 6 bases, leaving 8 bases of the junction unmatched. This CDR3 contains 16 residues. In DNA, the CDR3 is TGTGCCAGCAGGCTTCGACAGGGGGGATACCAAGAGACCCAGTACTTC. Its protein is CASRLRQGGYQETQYF.

The DNA of the CDR3 is TGTGCCACCAGTGATTTGCTGGGGGGGATAGCTACCGGGGAGCTGTTTTTT. It codes for CATSDLLGGIATGELFF. The chain carries TRBV24-1 and TRBJ2-2; TRBD2 aligns across 7 bases. V shed 0 bases and J 5 bases; nucleotides not matched to a gene: 8. The germline gives CDR1 KGHDR, CDR2 SFDVKD. The CDR3 runs to 17 residues.

The chain uses TRBV6-2 or TRBV6-3 and TRBJ2-1, with a possible D match to TRBD2 (5 bases). Germline loops: CDR1 MNHEY, CDR2 SVGEGT. CDR3 length: 13 residues. Trimming left V 6 bases short and J 4 bases short, with 10 bases between. CDR3: CASSSGTYNEQFF. CDR3 DNA sequence: TGTGCCAGCAGCAGCGGAACTTACAATGAGCAGTTCTTC.

The gene calls are TRBV24-1 and TRBJ1-1; perhaps TRBD1 as D (6 bases). Trimming left V 6 bases short and J 8 bases short, with 9 bases between. The CDR3 sequence is 11 residues long. CDR1 and CDR2 (germline): KGHDR, SFDVKD. The CDR3 protein is CATSRGGEAFF. The CDR3 DNA follows: TGTGCCACCAGTAGGGGGGGGGAAGCTTTCTTT.

This chain uses TRBV27 with TRBJ2-1; D ambiguous. Germline CDR1 reads MNHEY; CDR2 reads SMNVEV (reference sequence). The CDR3 covers 13 residues. Trimming took off 5 bases at V and 6 bases at J, with 11 bases between the two ends. CDR3 coding DNA: TGTGCCAGCAGTCTACCCGACTTCAATGAGCAGTTCTTC. Translated, it gives CASSLPDFNEQFF.

This chain joins TRBV6-2 or TRBV6-3 and TRBJ2-1, with 7 bases lining up with TRBD1. Germline V gives CDR1 MNHEY, CDR2 SVGEGT. Trimming at V came to 6 bases and at J to 9 bases, leaving 11 bases not matched to a gene. This CDR3 has 14 residues. CDR3 residues: CASSQEGTVVEQFF. The CDR3 DNA is TGTGCCAGCAGCCAAGAGGGGACAGTCGTTGAGCAGTTCTTC.

J is TRBJ1-3 and V is TRBV4-3; D gene uncertain. The germline V and J ends were trimmed by 1 base and 3 bases, with 10 bases remaining between them. The CDR3 totals 15 residues. Germline-derived CDR1 and CDR2 are LGHNA and YSLEER. CDR3 DNA sequence: TGCGCCAGCAGCCAAGCAGGTCTTTTTGGAAACACCATATATTTT. This gives the protein CASSQAGLFGNTIYF.

This clone was observed a single time. J is TRBJ2-7 and V is TRBV28; D gene uncertain. The germline gives CDR1 MDHEN, CDR2 SYDVKM. The V and J ends lost 6 bases and 3 bases respectively, with 12 bases between them. This CDR3 has 13 amino acids. This CDR3 reads CASRSYHNYEQYV. CDR3 sequence (DNA): TGTGCCAGCAGGTCGTACCACAACTACGAGCAGTACGTC.

The chain is built from TRBV29-1 and TRBJ1-1; no clear D gene. V gave up 4 bases and J gave up 4 bases, with 13 bases separating them. CDR3 length: 13 residues. Germline lookup yields CDR1 SQVTM and CDR2 ANQGSEA. In DNA form, the CDR3 reads TGCAGCGTTGGGGGAGGCTGGGGCACTGAAGCTTTCTTT. Its translation is CSVGGGWGTEAFF.

The V gene is TRBV30, the J gene TRBJ1-2; 7 bases agree with TRBD1. The CDR3 length is 13 residues. Unmatched junction bases numbered 11, after V lost 8 bases and J lost 5 bases. CDR1 is GTSNPN, CDR2 SVGIG, per germline (reference sequence). Written as DNA, the CDR3 is TGTGCCGGTCAGAGGGACAGACCTTATGGCTACACCTTC. This codes for CAGQRDRPYGYTF.

The chain uses TRBV7-8 and TRBJ2-3; TRBD1 matches 11 bases. CDR1 and CDR2 from the germline V gene are SGHVS and FQNEAQ. The junction had 10 bases not matched to a gene; V was cut back by 6 bases and J by 5 bases. This CDR3 spans 16 amino acids. CDR3 DNA: TGTGCCAGCAGTCTTCACGGGACAGGGGGATTAGATACGCAGTATTTT. Translated: CASSLHGTGGLDTQYF.

This chain links TRBV27 with TRBJ1-1; D is ambiguous. The CDR3 totals 14 residues. Trimming cost V 2 bases and J 5 bases, with 12 bases left between them. Per germline, CDR1 MNHEY and CDR2 SMNVEV (reference sequence). As DNA, the CDR3 is TGTGCCAGCAGTTTAAAGGGAGGCGAAACTGAAGCTTTCTTT. This codes for CASSLKGGETEAFF.

V is TRBV3-1 (or the pseudogene TRBV3-2) and J is TRBJ1-2; tentative D call: TRBD1 (6 bases). The CDR3 is 15 amino acids. CDR1 LGHDT and CDR2 YNNKEL come from the germline V gene (reference sequence). The V end lost 4 bases, the J end lost 5 bases, and 17 bases lay between the germline ends. The DNA for the CDR3 is TGTGCCAGCAGCCGCCCCGGACAGAGTCTTTATGGCTACACCTTC. As protein: CASSRPGQSLYGYTF.

The CDR3 here is CASSPKFRGNTEAFF. CDR3 DNA: TGTGCCAGCTCACCGAAATTCAGGGGTAACACTGAAGCTTTCTTT. This rearrangement joins TRBV18 to TRBJ1-1; a possible D gene is TRBD1 (6 bases). Germline-derived CDR1 and CDR2 are KGHSH and LQKENI. This CDR3 has 15 amino acids. The V and J ends lost 3 bases and 2 bases respectively, with 13 bases between them.

This clone has at least ten counts. The CDR3 is CASGDRGSTGELFF. DNA of the CDR3: TGTGCCAGCGGCGACAGGGGGAGCACCGGGGAGCTGTTTTTT. V gene TRBV6-5 combines with J gene TRBJ2-2; 9 nucleotides match TRBD1. J was trimmed by 4 bases and V by 8 bases; bases with no gene match: 5. There are 14 residues in the CDR3. Germline CDR1 is MNHEY and CDR2 is SVGAGI.

Note on this clone: At one of its ends the junction is not consistent with the germline gene, which may arise from a read error. The J gene is TRBJ1-2, the V gene TRBV6-1; 9 bases line up with TRBD1. This CDR3 has 14 amino acids. The germline CDR1 and CDR2 sequences are MNHNS and SASEGT. The CDR3 coding sequence is TGTGCCAGCACTGAAACAGGGGGCATCTATGGCTACACCTTC. Residues: CASTETGGIYGYTF.

This clone was observed a few times. The chain is built from TRBV4-3 and TRBJ2-6, with D perhaps TRBD1 (5 bases). Per germline, CDR1 LGHNA and CDR2 YSLEER. The V gene lost 0 bases and the J gene lost 3 bases, with 15 bases spanning the gap. CDR3 length: 18 amino acids. CDR3 region: CASSQDRAISYGANVLTF. CDR3 nucleotide sequence: TGCGCCAGCAGCCAAGACAGGGCTATCTCTTATGGGGCCAACGTCCTGACTTTC.

The V call is TRBV4-1, the J call TRBJ2-1; 12 positions agree with TRBD2. The CDR3 consists of 15 residues. The junction had 2 bases not matched to a gene; V was cut back by 3 bases and J by 5 bases. Germline values: CDR1 MGHRA, CDR2 YSYEKL. This CDR3 is CASSHLAGGDNEQFF. In DNA, the CDR3 is TGCGCCAGCAGCCACCTAGCGGGGGGGGACAATGAGCAGTTCTTC.

The chain has TRBV11-2 and TRBJ1-1; D not certain. Germline lookup yields CDR1 SGHAT and CDR2 FQNNGV. This CDR3 has 12 residues. Trimming cost V 5 bases and J 4 bases, with 8 bases left between them. The CDR3 loop reads CASSRGVTEAFF. The CDR3 coding sequence is TGTGCCAGCAGCCGAGGAGTCACTGAAGCTTTCTTT.

The rearrangement links TRBV11-2 to TRBJ1-1; no firm D call. Looked up from germline, CDR1 is SGHAT and CDR2 is FQNNGV. The CDR3 has 15 amino acids. V dropped 0 bases and J dropped 0 bases, with 8 bases sitting between them. The CDR3 sequence is CASSLDGGLNTEAFF. In DNA, the CDR3 is TGTGCCAGCAGCTTAGATGGCGGTTTGAACACTGAAGCTTTCTTT.

V usage is TRBV19 and J usage is TRBJ1-1; TRBD1 might be the D (6 bases). Germline CDR1 LNHDA, CDR2 SQIVND (reference sequence). Trimming took 5 bases from V and 0 from J, leaving 10 bases between them. The CDR3 contains 14 residues. CDR3 loop: CASSEQGMNTEAFF. Written as DNA, the CDR3 is TGTGCCAGTAGTGAACAGGGAATGAACACTGAAGCTTTCTTT.

The chain links TRBV11-2 to TRBJ1-2; TRBD1 agrees at 12 bases. CDR1 is SGHAT, CDR2 FQNNGV, per germline. CDR3 length equals 14 residues. Trimming cost V 5 bases and J 8 bases; bases outside gene matches: 6. CDR3 loop: CASSPGQGAQGYTF. CDR3 bases: TGTGCCAGCAGCCCGGGACAGGGGGCGCAAGGCTACACCTTC. Variable domain in full (rest from reference TRBV11-2 and TRBJ1-2): EAGVAQSPRYKIIEKRQSVAFWCNPISGHATLYWYQQILGQGPKLLIQFQNNGVVDDSQLPKDRFSAERLKGVDSTLKIQPAKLEDSAVYLCASSPGQGAQGYTFGSGTRLTVV.

The V call is TRBV7-2, the J call TRBJ1-4; maybe TRBD1 (5 bases). V was cut by 6 bases and J by 0 bases, with 14 bases left in between. The CDR3 has 16 amino acids. The germline V gene encodes CDR1 SGHTA and CDR2 FQGNSA. The CDR3 reads CASRLGGAPTNEKLFF. CDR3 DNA: TGTGCCAGCAGGCTTGGTGGGGCTCCAACTAATGAAAAACTGTTTTTT.

V and J are TRBV30 and TRBJ1-2; D is perhaps TRBD1 (5 bases). The CDR3 has 10 amino acids. V was pared by 4 bases and J by 8 bases, with 8 bases between. The germline V gene has CDR1 GTSNPN and CDR2 SVGIG (reference sequence). The CDR3 loop reads CAWNRGGYTF. The CDR3 region has the DNA TGTGCCTGGAATAGGGGAGGCTACACCTTC.

The rearrangement uses TRBV24-1 and TRBJ1-2; 7 bases match TRBD1. Looked up from germline, CDR1 is KGHDR and CDR2 is SFDVKD. The CDR3 consists of 16 residues. V trimming: 0 bases; J trimming: 5 bases; junction bases outside the gene matches: 8. CDR3 region: CATSDLRAGGEYGYTF. CDR3 in DNA: TGTGCCACCAGTGATTTGCGGGCAGGGGGAGAGTATGGCTACACCTTC.